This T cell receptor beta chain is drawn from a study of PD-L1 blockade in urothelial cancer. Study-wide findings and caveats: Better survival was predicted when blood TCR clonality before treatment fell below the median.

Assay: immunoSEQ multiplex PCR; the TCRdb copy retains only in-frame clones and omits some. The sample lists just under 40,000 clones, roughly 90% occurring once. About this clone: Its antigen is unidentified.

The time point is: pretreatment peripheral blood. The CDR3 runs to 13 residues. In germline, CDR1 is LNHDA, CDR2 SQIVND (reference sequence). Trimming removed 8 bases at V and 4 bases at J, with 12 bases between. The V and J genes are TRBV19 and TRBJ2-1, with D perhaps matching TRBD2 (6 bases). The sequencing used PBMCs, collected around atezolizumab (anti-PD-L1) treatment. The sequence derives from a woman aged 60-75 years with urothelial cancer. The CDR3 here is CASRPGVYNEQFF. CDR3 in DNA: TGTGCCAGTCGCCCGGGAGTATACAATGAGCAGTTCTTC.